The clone carrying this T cell receptor beta chain appeared a few times. Its antigen is currently unknown. This specimen comes from a study of molecular identifiers for immune sequencing clone quantification. Study-level points and caveats: In naive cells, under 1% of molecules belonged to clones above 20 RNA copies, against over 98% in effector cells.

Previously published methods and listed TCR primers were used for the bulk TCR libraries. TCRdb reprocessed the PCR reads via MiXCR and lists one record per CDR3 protein. This sample has approximately 500,000 distinct CDR3 sequences; roughly 24% occur once, and the top ten carry under 0.85%. CDR1 is MNHEY, CDR2 SVGEGT, per germline. V was pared by 5 bases and J by 3 bases, with 5 bases of the junction left unmatched. The CDR3 loop spans 14 amino acids. The rearrangement links TRBV6-2 or TRBV6-3 to TRBJ2-7; 9 bases are a match to TRBD2. The sequencing input was naive CD8+ T cells from blood, with Jurkat cell RNA spiked in. Subset meaning: FACS-sorted CD8+CD4-CCR7+CD45RA+ naive T cells. This sequence was found in a human donor in good health. Some libraries in this study had Jurkat cell RNA spiked in. CDR3 DNA sequence: TGTGCCAGCAGTCCAAGGACTAGCGTCTACGAGCAGTACTTC. Translated, it gives CASSPRTSVYEQYF.